The 2 T cell receptor beta chains listed next were all sequenced from one sample in a study of CD8+ T cells in alopecia areata. Treatment noted: oral pan-JAK inhibitor, 5-10 mg twice daily. cDNA serving as the sequencing template came from extracted, reverse transcribed RNA. The protocol was immunoSEQ multiplex PCR, while the TCRdb copy is restricted to in-frame clones and leaves out a portion. The sample records some 170,000 clones, around 58% being singletons. The specimen was CD4+ T cells sorted from blood, collected around week 55, from a patient treated with tofacitinib. The origin of the receptors is a human donor with alopecia areata.

The J gene is TRBJ1-2, the V gene TRBV5-1, with 7 nucleotides matching TRBD1. After removal of 4 bases from V and 2 bases from J, the junction contained 2 bases not matched to a gene. CDR1 is SGHRS and CDR2 is YFSETQ in the germline V gene. The length of the CDR3 is 13 residues. Here the CDR3 reads CASSAGQNYGYTF. The CDR3 DNA follows: TGCGCCAGCAGCGCGGGACAGAACTATGGCTACACCTTC.

The rearrangement joins TRBV6-5 to TRBJ2-1; D gene uncertain. Germline CDR1 is MNHEY and CDR2 is SVGAGI. V gave up 5 bases and J gave up 0 bases, with 8 bases separating them. The CDR3 consists of 14 residues. CDR3 DNA sequence: TGTGCCAGCAGTCGGAAGAGCTCCTACAATGAGCAGTTCTTC. It is translated as CASSRKSSYNEQFF.